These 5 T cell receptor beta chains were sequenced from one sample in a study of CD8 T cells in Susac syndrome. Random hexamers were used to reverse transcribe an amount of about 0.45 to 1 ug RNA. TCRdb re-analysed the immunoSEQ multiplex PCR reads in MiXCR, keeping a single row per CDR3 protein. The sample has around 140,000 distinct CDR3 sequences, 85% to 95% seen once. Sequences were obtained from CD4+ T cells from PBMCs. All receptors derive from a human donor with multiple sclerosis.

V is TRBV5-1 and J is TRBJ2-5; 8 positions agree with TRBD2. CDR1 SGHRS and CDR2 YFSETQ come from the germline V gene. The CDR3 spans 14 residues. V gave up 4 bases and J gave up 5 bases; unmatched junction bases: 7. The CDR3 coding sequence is TGCGCCAGCAGCGATCGACCGGGAGGGGAGACCCAGTACTTC. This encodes CASSDRPGGETQYF.

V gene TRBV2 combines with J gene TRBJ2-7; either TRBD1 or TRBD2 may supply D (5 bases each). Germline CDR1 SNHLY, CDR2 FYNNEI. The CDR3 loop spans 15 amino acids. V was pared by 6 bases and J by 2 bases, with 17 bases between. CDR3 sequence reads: CASSIEGTVAYEQYF. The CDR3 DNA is TGTGCCAGCAGCATCGAAGGGACGGTTGCCTACGAGCAGTACTTC.

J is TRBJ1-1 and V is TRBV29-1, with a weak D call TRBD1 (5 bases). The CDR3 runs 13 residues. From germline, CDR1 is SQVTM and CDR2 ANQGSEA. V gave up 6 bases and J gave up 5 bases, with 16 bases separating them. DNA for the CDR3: TGCAGCGTATCCTCTCAGGGTACAACTGAAGCTTTCTTT. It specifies CSVSSQGTTEAFF.

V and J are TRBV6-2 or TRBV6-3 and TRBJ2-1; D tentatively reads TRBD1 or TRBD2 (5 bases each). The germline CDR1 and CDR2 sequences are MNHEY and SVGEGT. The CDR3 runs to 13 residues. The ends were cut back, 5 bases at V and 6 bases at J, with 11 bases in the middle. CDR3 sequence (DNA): TGTGCCAGCAGTCGGGGCCCCCCCAATGAGCAGTTCTTC. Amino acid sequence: CASSRGPPNEQFF.

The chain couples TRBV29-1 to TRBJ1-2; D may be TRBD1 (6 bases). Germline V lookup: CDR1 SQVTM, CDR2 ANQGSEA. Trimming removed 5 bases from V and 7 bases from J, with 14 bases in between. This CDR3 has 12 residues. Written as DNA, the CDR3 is TGCAGCGTTAATAAGGGGGTAGGTGGCTACACCTTC. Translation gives CSVNKGVGGYTF.